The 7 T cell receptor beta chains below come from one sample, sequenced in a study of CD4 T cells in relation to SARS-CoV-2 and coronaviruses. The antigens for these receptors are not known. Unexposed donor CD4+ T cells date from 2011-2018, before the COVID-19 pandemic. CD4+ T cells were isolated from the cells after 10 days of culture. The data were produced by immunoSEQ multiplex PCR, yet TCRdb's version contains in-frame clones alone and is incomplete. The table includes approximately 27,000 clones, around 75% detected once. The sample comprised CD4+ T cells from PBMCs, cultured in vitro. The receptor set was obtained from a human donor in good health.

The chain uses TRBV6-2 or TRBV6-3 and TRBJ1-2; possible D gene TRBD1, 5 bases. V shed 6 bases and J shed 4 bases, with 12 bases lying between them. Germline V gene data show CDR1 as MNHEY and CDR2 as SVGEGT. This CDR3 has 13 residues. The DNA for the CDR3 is TGTGCCAGCAGCCAGGGAATCCTCTATGGCTACACCTTC. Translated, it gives CASSQGILYGYTF.

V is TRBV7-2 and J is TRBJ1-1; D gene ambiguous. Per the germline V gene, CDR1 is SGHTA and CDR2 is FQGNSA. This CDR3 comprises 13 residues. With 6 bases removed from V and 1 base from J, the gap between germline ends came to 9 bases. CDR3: CASRRHENTEAFF. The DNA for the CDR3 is TGTGCCAGCAGACGACACGAGAACACTGAAGCTTTCTTT.

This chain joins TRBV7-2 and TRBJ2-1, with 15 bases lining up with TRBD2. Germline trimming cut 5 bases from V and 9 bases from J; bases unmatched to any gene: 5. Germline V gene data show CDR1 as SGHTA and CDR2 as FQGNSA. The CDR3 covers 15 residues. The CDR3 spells CASSPRTSGRGEQFF. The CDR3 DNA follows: TGTGCCAGCAGCCCCCGGACTAGCGGGAGGGGTGAGCAGTTCTTC. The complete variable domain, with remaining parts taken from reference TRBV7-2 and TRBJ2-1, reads GAGVSQSPSNKVTEKGKDVELRCDPISGHTALYWYRQSLGQGLEFLIYFQGNSAPDKSGLPSDRFSAERTGGSVSTLTIQRTQQEDSAVYLCASSPRTSGRGEQFFGPGTRLTVL.

CDR3: CASSNKQETQYF. DNA for the CDR3: TGTGCCAGCTCAAACAAACAAGAGACCCAGTACTTC. This chain joins TRBV18 and TRBJ2-5; D gene unclear. The CDR3 contains 12 residues. Germline V CDR1 and CDR2: KGHSH, LQKENI. V lost 5 bases and J lost 2, with 6 bases in between.

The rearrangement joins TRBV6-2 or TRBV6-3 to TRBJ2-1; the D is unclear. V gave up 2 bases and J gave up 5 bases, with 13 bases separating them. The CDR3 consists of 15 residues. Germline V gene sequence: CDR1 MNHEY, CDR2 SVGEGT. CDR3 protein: CASSYGSSWNNEQFF. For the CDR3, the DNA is TGTGCCAGCAGTTACGGGTCTAGTTGGAACAATGAGCAGTTCTTC.

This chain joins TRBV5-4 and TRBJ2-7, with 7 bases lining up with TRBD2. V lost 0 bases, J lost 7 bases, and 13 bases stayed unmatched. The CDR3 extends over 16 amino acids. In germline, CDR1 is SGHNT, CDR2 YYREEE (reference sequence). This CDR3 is CASSLVSGAPYVEQYF. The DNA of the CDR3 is TGTGCCAGCAGCTTGGTGAGCGGGGCCCCGTATGTGGAGCAGTACTTC.

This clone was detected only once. The CDR3 sequence is CASSAGGSTDTQYF. CDR3 DNA: TGTGCCAGCAGCGCCGGGGGGAGCACAGATACGCAGTATTTT. The rearrangement joins TRBV5-6 to TRBJ2-3, with 7 bases lining up with TRBD2. The CDR3 has 14 amino acids. Germline V lookup: CDR1 SGHDT, CDR2 YYEEEE. The trim removed 4 bases at V and 0 bases at J, leaving 2 bases unmatched.